These 22 T cell receptor beta chains originate from one sample sequenced in a study of cytomegalovirus exposure and HLA in healthy donors. Generated by immunoSEQ multiplex PCR, the TCRdb table keeps only in-frame clones and is missing some. The sample holds about 130,000 clones, about nine tenths seen once. Sequenced sample: PBMCs. The receptors shown here come from a man under 40 in good health and CMV-seronegative.

For the CDR3, the DNA is TGTGCCATCAGTGAGCTCGCAGGGGGCGTGGGGAATTCACCCCTCCACTTT. This translates into CAISELAGGVGNSPLHF. The chain links TRBV10-3 to TRBJ1-6; 8 positions agree with TRBD1. The V gene's germline CDR1 is ENHRY and CDR2 SYGVKD. CDR3 length: 17 residues. V lost 2 bases, J lost 7 bases, and 10 bases stayed unmatched.

The chain combines TRBV5-1 with TRBJ2-3, with 8 nucleotides matching TRBD1. J gave up 3 bases and V 3 bases, and 9 bases lay outside the gene matches. The CDR3 spans 16 residues. CDR1 SGHRS and CDR2 YFSETQ come from the germline V gene. This CDR3 reads CASSSVPGGVTDTQYF. For the CDR3, the DNA is TGCGCCAGCAGCTCGGTCCCAGGGGGCGTTACAGATACGCAGTATTTT.

This clone was counted a few times. The chain has TRBV5-1 and TRBJ2-7; 9 positions match TRBD1. Germline loops: CDR1 SGHRS, CDR2 YFSETQ. Unmatched junction bases numbered 3, after V lost 4 bases and J lost 1 base. The CDR3 totals 14 residues. The CDR3 is CASSPGQGSYEQYF. CDR3 sequence (DNA): TGCGCCAGCAGCCCGGGACAGGGATCCTACGAGCAGTACTTC.

The table lists this clone with a few counts. The chain uses TRBV2 and TRBJ1-6, with unresolved D. V was pared by 8 bases and J by 6 bases, with 17 bases between. The CDR3 spans 15 residues. Germline loops: CDR1 SNHLY, CDR2 FYNNEI. This chain's CDR3 is CASVGSANGNSPLHF. The CDR3 DNA reads as TGTGCCAGCGTCGGGTCGGCGAACGGTAATTCACCCCTCCACTTT.

V and J are TRBV11-2 and TRBJ2-1; 8 bases map to TRBD1. The CDR3 has 17 amino acids. Per germline, CDR1 SGHAT and CDR2 FQNNGV. The junction had 10 bases not matched to a gene; V was cut back by 5 bases and J by 1 base. The CDR3 nucleotides are TGTGCCAGCAGCCCACCGGACAGGGAGATATCCTACAATGAGCAGTTCTTC. Its protein is CASSPPDREISYNEQFF.

The chain joins TRBV2 to TRBJ1-1; D is uncertain. This CDR3 region has 13 residues. Germline-derived CDR1 and CDR2 are SNHLY and FYNNEI. V was clipped by 9 bases and J by 0 bases, with 11 bases between them. Here the CDR3 reads CARGGSMNTEAFF. Here the CDR3 DNA reads TGTGCCAGGGGAGGGAGCATGAACACTGAAGCTTTCTTT.

The chain couples TRBV29-1 to TRBJ2-3, with D perhaps matching TRBD2 (7 bases). The germline gives CDR1 SQVTM, CDR2 ANQGSEA. V was shortened by 4 bases and J by 1 base, with 18 bases between the two germline ends. The CDR3 contains 16 residues. CDR3 sequence: CSVVHGGAPRTDTQYF. Written as DNA, the CDR3 is TGCAGCGTTGTACATGGGGGGGCGCCCCGCACAGATACGCAGTATTTT.

V usage is TRBV2 and J usage is TRBJ1-1; 7 bases align to TRBD1. Germline V gene sequence: CDR1 SNHLY, CDR2 FYNNEI. The CDR3 spans 16 residues. The V gene end was trimmed by 6 bases and the J gene end by 0 bases; junction bases not matched to a gene: 10. CDR3 in amino acids: CASSYSPTGMNTEAFF. The CDR3 bases are TGTGCCAGCAGCTATTCGCCGACAGGGATGAACACTGAAGCTTTCTTT.

The chain is built from TRBV9 and TRBJ1-6; 7 bases match TRBD1. V trimming: 2 bases; J trimming: 7 bases; junction bases outside the gene matches: 6. This CDR3 contains 15 residues. Germline values: CDR1 SGDLS, CDR2 YYNGEE. CDR3 bases: TGTGCCAGCAGCGTCAGGGGGTTAGGAAATTCACCCCTCCACTTT. Translating gives CASSVRGLGNSPLHF.

The rearrangement links TRBV7-9 to TRBJ1-4; D unclear. The V end was cut by 2 bases, the J end by 7 bases, with 2 bases between. This CDR3 is 11 amino acids long. CDR1 is SEHNR and CDR2 is FQNEAQ in the germline V gene (reference sequence). The DNA of the CDR3 is TGTGCCAGCAGCTTACGTGAAAAACTGTTTTTT. Translated: CASSLREKLFF.

V is TRBV2 and J is TRBJ2-5; a possible D gene is TRBD2 (5 bases). The V end was cut by 6 bases, the J end by 9 bases, with 23 bases between. The CDR3 runs to 15 residues. The germline V gene encodes CDR1 SNHLY and CDR2 FYNNEI. CDR3 bases: TGTGCCAGCAGGGAAATTCCGGGAACCCAGGCGGCCCAGTACTTC. Translating gives CASREIPGTQAAQYF.

This CDR3 reads CASSTGGSSNQPQHF. The CDR3 DNA sequence: TGTGCCAGCTCGACAGGGGGCTCAAGCAATCAGCCCCAGCATTTT. This rearrangement joins TRBV28 to TRBJ1-5; 10 nucleotides align to TRBD1. Germline CDR1 and CDR2: MDHEN and SYDVKM. There are 15 residues in the CDR3. V shed 8 bases, J shed 1 base, and the junction held 5 bases outside the gene matches. Using reference TRBV28 and TRBJ1-5 for the parts outside the CDR3, the full variable domain is DVKVTQSSRYLVKRTGEKVFLECVQDMDHENMFWYRQDPGLGLRLIYFSYDVKMKEKGDIPEGYSVSREKKERFSLILESASTNQTSMYLCASSTGGSSNQPQHFGDGTRLSIL.

This clone occurred once. This sequence joins TRBV6-1 and TRBJ1-2, with 9 bases aligning to TRBD1. The CDR3 has 16 amino acids. J was trimmed by 4 bases and V by 5 bases; bases with no gene match: 11. In germline, CDR1 is MNHNS, CDR2 SASEGT. The CDR3 coding sequence is TGTGCCAGCAGTAAAGGGACAGGGAGGAGCGGCTATGGCTACACCTTC. The encoded protein is CASSKGTGRSGYGYTF.

V and J are TRBV15 and TRBJ1-2; 8 bases match TRBD1. The ends lost 1 base at V and 5 bases at J; junction bases unmatched: 3. This CDR3 region has 14 residues. Germline CDR1 LNHNV, CDR2 YYDKDF (reference sequence). The CDR3, as DNA: TGTGCCACCAGCAGAGTTCAGGGGGCGTATGGCTACACCTTC. Translation: CATSRVQGAYGYTF.

The genes are TRBV7-9 and TRBJ2-7, with D tentatively TRBD1 (6 bases). CDR3 length equals 15 residues. Trimming stripped 5 bases from V and 3 bases from J, with 17 bases between. The V gene's germline CDR1 is SEHNR and CDR2 FQNEAQ (reference sequence). The CDR3 DNA reads TGTGCCAGCAGCCCTACCGGACAGTTGGGCTACGAGCAGTACTTC. Translated, it gives CASSPTGQLGYEQYF.

The V call is TRBV7-8, the J call TRBJ2-7; D ambiguous. Germline CDR1 and CDR2: SGHVS and FQNEAQ. The CDR3 has 15 amino acids. Trimming removed 0 bases at V and 0 bases at J, with 9 bases between. CDR3 DNA sequence: TGTGCCAGCAGCTTAGCGGCCCCCAGCTCCTACGAGCAGTACTTC. Its protein is CASSLAAPSSYEQYF.

The chain employs TRBV5-1 and TRBJ2-2; D not certain. The CDR3 runs 15 residues. Germline V gene lookup returns CDR1 SGHRS and CDR2 YFSETQ. V was trimmed by 2 bases and J by 5 bases, leaving 13 bases between them. CDR3 residues: CASSFSVMETGELFF. DNA of the CDR3: TGCGCCAGCAGCTTCTCGGTCATGGAGACCGGGGAGCTGTTTTTT.

This sequence joins TRBV7-2 and TRBJ1-2, with D tentatively TRBD1 (5 bases). V was pared by 3 bases and J by 3 bases, with 14 bases between. This CDR3 is built from 15 residues. The germline gives CDR1 SGHTA, CDR2 FQGNSA. This CDR3 reads CASSFGAPYDYGYTF. For the CDR3, the DNA is TGTGCCAGCAGCTTTGGGGCCCCTTATGACTATGGCTACACCTTC. The whole variable domain, remainder taken from reference TRBV7-2 and TRBJ1-2, is GAGVSQSPSNKVTEKGKDVELRCDPISGHTALYWYRQSLGQGLEFLIYFQGNSAPDKSGLPSDRFSAERTGGSVSTLTIQRTQQEDSAVYLCASSFGAPYDYGYTFGSGTRLTVV.

The V gene is TRBV6-5, the J gene TRBJ1-1; TRBD1 agrees at 7 bases. Germline V gene lookup returns CDR1 MNHEY and CDR2 SVGAGI. With V trimmed by 5 bases and J by 6 bases, 6 bases remained unmatched. The CDR3 extends over 13 amino acids. The CDR3 region is CASSLTGTAEAFF. In nucleotides, the CDR3 is TGTGCCAGCAGTCTGACAGGGACCGCTGAAGCTTTCTTT.

The V call is TRBV7-6, the J call TRBJ1-5; unclear D gene. Germline V CDR1 and CDR2: SGHVS, FNYEAQ. Trimming pared 5 bases from V and 0 bases from J, leaving 14 bases between. CDR3 size: 16 residues. The chain's CDR3 is CASSLGWADSNQPQHF. The CDR3 bases are TGTGCCAGCAGCCTGGGTTGGGCCGATAGCAATCAGCCCCAGCATTTT.

This CDR3 reads CATEPGDSRHYNEQFF. The CDR3 DNA reads TGTGCCACCGAACCAGGGGACAGTAGACACTACAATGAGCAGTTCTTC. The chain combines TRBV19 with TRBJ2-1, with 7 bases aligning to TRBD1. V trimming: 10 bases; J trimming: 3 bases; junction bases outside the gene matches: 15. Germline assignment: CDR1 LNHDA and CDR2 SQIVND (reference sequence). This CDR3 is built from 16 residues.

CDR3 protein: CASSVVESNQPQHF. In nucleotides, the CDR3 is TGTGCCAGCAGCGTCGTCGAGAGCAATCAGCCCCAGCATTTT. The chain is built from TRBV2 and TRBJ1-5; unclear D gene. The CDR3 contains 14 residues. Germline CDR1 SNHLY, CDR2 FYNNEI. V was trimmed by 6 bases and J by 1 base, leaving 10 bases between them.